This T cell receptor beta chain derives from a study of identical twins. A note on this clonotype: Its cognate antigen is unknown.

V gave up 2 bases and J gave up 6 bases, with 14 bases separating them. The CDR3 runs 15 residues. CDR1 is MNHNY and CDR2 is SVGAGI in the germline V gene (reference sequence). TCRdb called the 5' RACE reads again in MiXCR, with one record for every CDR3 protein. The sample lists some 1,600,000 distinct CDR3 sequences; around 33% were seen once. Study-level points and caveats: The study drew conclusions from cross-sectional statistical analysis, not from following the same donors. Models came in too low on out-of-frame TCR alpha sharing in monozygotic twins. Beta out-of-frame sequences showed weaker excess twin sharing.

The sample consisted of cord blood. This sequence originates from a newborn girl in good health. V is TRBV6-6 and J is TRBJ1-3, with a weak D call TRBD1 (5 bases). CDR3 amino acids: CASSYADRTENTIYF. The DNA of the CDR3 is TGTGCCAGCAGTTACGCCGACAGAACCGAAAACACCATATATTTT.